This T cell receptor (beta chain) stems from a study of OX40 agonist ivuxolimab in advanced cancers. Across the study: Patients were dosed intravenously with ivuxolimab at 0.01 to 10 mg/kg every 2 weeks. Partial responses occurred in three patients (one hepatocellular carcinoma, two cutaneous melanoma).

CDR3 size: 16 residues. Germline CDR1 reads LGHNA; CDR2 reads YSLEER. Trimming took 4 bases from V and 4 from J; bases not matched to a gene: 9. This table comes from immunoSEQ multiplex PCR, and its TCRdb copy is limited to in-frame clones, with some not included. The sample holds approximately 60,000 clones, just under 85% seen once. Cycle 7 day 1, cycle 4 day 1, and baseline were the timepoints at which blood was sampled. The receptor comes from an adult with an advanced solid tumor such as melanoma, head and neck, liver or kidney cancer. This sample comprised CD4+ or CD8+ T cells sorted from blood, obtained in a trial of the OX40 agonist ivuxolimab. The rearrangement links TRBV4-3 to TRBJ2-3; 9 bases match TRBD1. In DNA, the CDR3 is TGCGCCAGCAGCCTTTCTACAGGGGGCCATGCAGATACGCAGTATTTT. Its protein is CASSLSTGGHADTQYF.